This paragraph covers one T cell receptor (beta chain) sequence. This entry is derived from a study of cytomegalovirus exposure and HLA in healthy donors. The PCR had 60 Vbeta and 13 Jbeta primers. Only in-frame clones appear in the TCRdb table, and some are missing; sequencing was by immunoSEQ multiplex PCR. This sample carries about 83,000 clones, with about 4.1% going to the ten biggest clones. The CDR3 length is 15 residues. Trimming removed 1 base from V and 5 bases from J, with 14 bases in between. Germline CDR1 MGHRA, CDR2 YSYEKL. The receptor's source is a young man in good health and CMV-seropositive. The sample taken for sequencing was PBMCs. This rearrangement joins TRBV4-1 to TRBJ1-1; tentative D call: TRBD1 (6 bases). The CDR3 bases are TGCGCCAGCAGCCAAGCGCACAGGGAAGGAACTGAAGCTTTCTTT. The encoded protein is CASSQAHREGTEAFF.